A selection of T cell receptor beta chains follows, all from one sample in a study of molecular identifiers for immune sequencing clone quantification. Using its own MiXCR run on the PCR reads, TCRdb lists one record per CDR3 protein. The table has nearly 650,000 distinct CDR3 sequences, over 25% seen once; the top ten hold about 0.84%. The sequencing input was naive CD8+ T cells from blood, with Jurkat cell RNA spiked in. The receptors stem from a human donor in good health. Some libraries in this study had Jurkat cell RNA spiked in. Both conserved end residues are part of each CDR3. Only some rows state a clone size, as once, few, many or a class for expanded clones.

TRBV6-2/TRBV6-3	.	CASEFHRGIEAFF
TRBV12-3/TRBV12-4	many	CASSPGTEIAKNIQYF
TRBV12-3/TRBV12-4	few	CASSFPSGGSTDTQYF
TRBV4-1	.	CASSQDSPRLYEQYF
TRBV5-6	.	CASSRGPGAVGYTF
TRBV11-2	.	CASSLVARFYF
TRBV3-1	once	CASSQGLPGYEQYF
TRBV28	.	CAGGLGLLACERCF
TRBV6-6	.	CASSYGGGAAETQYF
TRBV2	.	CASSISELLNTQYF
TRBV6-5	many	CASSYTGTSLSIQYF
TRBV7-2	many	CASSPGASPSTDTQYF
TRBV12-3/TRBV12-4	.	CASSLASHPGNTIYF
TRBV11-2	.	CASKRPAGETQYF
TRBV4-3	.	CASSQDLYSRDQPQHF
TRBV5-6	many	CASSSTAISFQETQYF
TRBV12-3/TRBV12-4	few	CASSLDRGDTQYF
TRBV4-1	many	CASSQSRDTKETQYF
TRBV18	few	CASSPAAVYSNQPQHF
TRBV12-3/TRBV12-4	.	CASTRLAAQETQYF
TRBV7-2	many	CASSLGVSNQPQHF
TRBV2	few	CASRTQENEQYF
TRBV4-1	few	CASSQVVGQGFYEQYF
TRBV20-1	few	CSASDYYQETQYF
TRBV5-4	many	CASSSGQATYEQYF
TRBV28	many	CASTRPGTSIAYEQYF
TRBV5-4	many	CASRVGQGRDTEAFF
TRBV29-1	.	CSVVFLGGLEPQYF
TRBV12-3/TRBV12-4	many	CASSWADTRVDTDTQYF
TRBV13	many	CASSSIAETSTDTQYF
TRBV9	once	CASSFGTGQETQHF
TRBV27	many	CASSLFWRETQYF
TRBV7-6	few	CASSQDWGTQYF
TRBV27	.	CASSPLVPSGGWETQYF
TRBV28	many	CASSLVIGQGITEAFF
TRBV9	.	CASSVGIGTSERGVHTQYF
TRBV4-3	many	CASSPSRGHDTEAFF
TRBV7-2	many	CASSLGPGSSYEQYF
TRBV12-3/TRBV12-4	few	CASSVADSNQPQHF
TRBV28	.	CASSLIGLGQGTEAFF
TRBV29-1	many	CSAPANTGELFF
TRBV7-6	many	CASSPWTSSYNEQFF
TRBV13	few	CASSLIGQVWSF
TRBV30	many	CAWRRETNTGELFF
TRBV12-3/TRBV12-4	many	CASSLRSDTQYF
TRBV15	few	CATSRPLSIEAFF
TRBV12-3/TRBV12-4	many	CASGQGIDTQYF
TRBV7-2	many	CASSRTSGSADTQYF
TRBV24-1	many	CATTQDGRLAKNIQYF
TRBV2	.	CASRGPGTAHQYNEQFF
TRBV30	few	CAFDRANVLTF
TRBV27	many	CASSPLVSSYNSPLHF
TRBV27	.	CASSFAGGIYEQYF
TRBV27	few	CASSPGTGGAYNEQFF